One sample yielded the 27 T cell receptor beta chains listed below, sequenced in a study of blood T cell repertoires in COVID-19. Here immunoSEQ multiplex PCR was the method, and the copy in TCRdb shows in-frame clones only, minus some. This sample has about 180,000 clones; around 88% occur once, and the top ten carry around 4%. The specimen sequenced was peripheral blood. These receptors all come from a woman aged 25 to 39 with acute or convalescent COVID-19.

The rearrangement uses TRBV6-5 and TRBJ1-5; D possibly corresponds to TRBD1 (6 bases). V dropped 8 bases and J dropped 7 bases, with 15 bases sitting between them. The CDR3 consists of 13 residues. The germline CDR1 and CDR2 sequences are MNHEY and SVGAGI. CDR3 residues: CASQTGRGQPQHF. CDR3 nucleotides: TGTGCCAGCCAGACAGGCCGGGGACAGCCCCAGCATTTT.

The chain combines TRBV7-8 with TRBJ2-2; weak D call: TRBD2 (5 bases). CDR1 is SGHVS and CDR2 is FQNEAQ in the germline V gene. Trimming removed 5 bases from V and 8 bases from J, with 12 bases in between. This CDR3 spans 13 amino acids. This CDR3 reads CASSADSMGELFF. In DNA form, the CDR3 reads TGTGCCAGCAGCGCGGACTCCATGGGGGAGCTGTTTTTT.

The chain links TRBV5-1 to TRBJ2-7, with a possible D match to TRBD2 (6 bases). The CDR3 has 14 residues. Trimming shortened V by 0 bases and J by 2 bases, and 9 bases separated the two germline ends. Germline CDR1 and CDR2: SGHRS and YFSETQ. The DNA of the CDR3 is TGCGCCAGCAGCTTGGGGGGGGTCGCCTACGAGCAGTACTTC. This translates into CASSLGGVAYEQYF. Based on the CDR3 plus reference TRBV5-1 and TRBJ2-7, the full variable domain is KAGVTQTPRYLIKTRGQQVTLSCSPISGHRSVSWYQQTPGQGLQFLFEYFSETQRNKGNFPGRFSGRQFSNSRSEMNVSTLELGDSALYLCASSLGGVAYEQYFGPGTRLTVT.

This chain links TRBV18 with TRBJ1-2; perhaps TRBD1 as D (5 bases). Germline CDR1 KGHSH, CDR2 LQKENI. This CDR3 is 13 amino acids long. The ends were cut back, 5 bases at V and 4 bases at J, with 11 bases in the middle. The CDR3 region is CASSGGVLYGYTF. In DNA, the CDR3 is TGTGCCAGCTCAGGGGGGGTCCTCTATGGCTACACCTTC. Together with reference TRBV18 and TRBJ1-2, the CDR3 gives the full variable domain: NAGVMQNPRHLVRRRGQEARLRCSPMKGHSHVYWYRQLPEEGLKFMVYLQKENIIDESGMPKERFSAEFPKEGPSILRIQQVVRGDSAAYFCASSGGVLYGYTFGSGTRLTVV.

The chain carries TRBV28 and TRBJ2-3; D gene ambiguous. Germline V gene lookup returns CDR1 MDHEN and CDR2 SYDVKM. CDR3 length equals 13 residues. The V and J ends lost 6 bases and 3 bases respectively, with 10 bases between them. The CDR3 DNA sequence: TGTGCCAGCAGCCGACAACTGACAGATACGCAGTATTTT. Protein sequence: CASSRQLTDTQYF.

This sequence joins TRBV5-1 and TRBJ2-7; the match to TRBD1 covers 8 bases. The V and J ends lost 3 bases and 4 bases, in that order; junction bases with no gene match: 9. This CDR3 region has 15 residues. CDR1 and CDR2 from the germline V gene are SGHRS and YFSETQ. The CDR3 region has the DNA TGCGCCAGCAGCTCCGGACAGGGTTATTTATACGAGCAGTACTTC. This gives the protein CASSSGQGYLYEQYF. The entire variable domain, with the rest obtained from reference TRBV5-1 and TRBJ2-7, is as follows: KAGVTQTPRYLIKTRGQQVTLSCSPISGHRSVSWYQQTPGQGLQFLFEYFSETQRNKGNFPGRFSGRQFSNSRSEMNVSTLELGDSALYLCASSSGQGYLYEQYFGPGTRLTVT.

The rearrangement uses TRBV6-6 and TRBJ1-2, with no clear D. Germline V gene sequence: CDR1 MNHNY, CDR2 SVGAGI (reference sequence). The CDR3 totals 10 residues. Trimming shortened V by 6 bases and J by 4 bases, and 3 bases separated the two germline ends. The CDR3 loop is CASSFYGYTF. The CDR3 nucleotides are TGTGCCAGCAGCTTCTATGGCTACACCTTC.

V and J are TRBV28 and TRBJ1-1, with a possible D match to TRBD1 (6 bases). The CDR3 has 13 residues. Trimming cost V 4 bases and J 8 bases, with 14 bases left between them. CDR1 is MDHEN, CDR2 SYDVKM, per germline. In nucleotides, the CDR3 is TGTGCCAGCAGTTCCACCCCCGACAGGGAAGCTTTCTTT. This codes for CASSSTPDREAFF. The full variable domain, with the rest looked up from reference TRBV28 and TRBJ1-1, is DVKVTQSSRYLVKRTGEKVFLECVQDMDHENMFWYRQDPGLGLRLIYFSYDVKMKEKGDIPEGYSVSREKKERFSLILESASTNQTSMYLCASSSTPDREAFFGQGTRLTVV.

The chain is built from TRBV5-1 and TRBJ2-4; no definite D call. The CDR3 loop spans 13 amino acids. The germline gives CDR1 SGHRS, CDR2 YFSETQ. V lost 0 bases and J 9 bases, leaving 10 bases between the germline ends. CDR3 sequence (DNA): TGCGCCAGCAGCTTGGTCTCCTCCGGCATTCAGTACTTC. This encodes CASSLVSSGIQYF. The full variable domain, in which reference TRBV5-1 and TRBJ2-4 provide the parts outside the CDR3, is KAGVTQTPRYLIKTRGQQVTLSCSPISGHRSVSWYQQTPGQGLQFLFEYFSETQRNKGNFPGRFSGRQFSNSRSEMNVSTLELGDSALYLCASSLVSSGIQYFGAGTRLSVL.

The chain joins TRBV30 to TRBJ2-1, with 8 bases fitting TRBD2. J was trimmed by 15 bases and V by 0 bases; bases with no gene match: 10. Germline-derived CDR1 and CDR2 are GTSNPN and SVGIG (reference sequence). This CDR3 spans 13 amino acids. Here the CDR3 reads CAWSVMLRREVFF. The DNA of the CDR3 is TGTGCCTGGAGTGTAATGCTTAGGCGGGAGGTGTTCTTC.

This chain joins TRBV19 and TRBJ1-1; the D gene is possibly TRBD1 (5 bases). The germline V and J ends were trimmed by 5 bases and 0 bases, with 13 bases remaining between them. Germline lookup yields CDR1 LNHDA and CDR2 SQIVND (reference sequence). The CDR3 consists of 15 residues. CDR3 region: CASSPRGIMNTEAFF. The CDR3 bases are TGTGCCAGTAGTCCCCGGGGGATTATGAACACTGAAGCTTTCTTT.

The table lists this clone with a count of one. This chain uses TRBV2 with TRBJ2-1; D gene unclear. Trimming pared 6 bases from V and 8 bases from J, leaving 11 bases between. Per germline, CDR1 SNHLY and CDR2 FYNNEI. The CDR3 consists of 12 residues. The CDR3 region has the DNA TGTGCCAGCAGAGAGAATGTCGATGAGCAGTTCTTC. Protein: CASRENVDEQFF.

The chain recombines TRBV29-1 with TRBJ2-5, with 9 bases matching TRBD1. This CDR3 has 13 residues. Germline V gene data show CDR1 as SQVTM and CDR2 as ANQGSEA. J lost 6 bases, V lost 4 bases, and 6 bases had no gene match. The CDR3 coding sequence is TGCAGCGTTGGGGCGGGACAGGGACAGACCCAGTACTTC. This sequence encodes CSVGAGQGQTQYF.

The genes are TRBV2 and TRBJ1-2; TRBD1 agrees at 9 bases. The CDR3 is 12 residues long. Germline V gives CDR1 SNHLY, CDR2 FYNNEI. After removal of 9 bases from V and 6 bases from J, the junction contained 5 bases not matched to a gene. The CDR3 protein is CARYRDRDGYTF. The DNA for the CDR3 is TGTGCCAGATACAGGGACAGGGATGGCTACACCTTC.

This sequence joins TRBV13 and TRBJ1-3, with D possibly matching TRBD1 (5 bases). Trimming pared 4 bases from V and 9 bases from J, leaving 13 bases between. The CDR3 extends over 13 amino acids. Per germline, CDR1 PRHDT and CDR2 FYEKMQ (reference sequence). The CDR3 region has the DNA TGTGCCAGCAGCTGGGGCCTGGCTCCCACCATATATTTT. This encodes CASSWGLAPTIYF.

The chain uses TRBV9 and TRBJ2-1, with TRBD2 as a possible D gene (5 bases). The germline V gene has CDR1 SGDLS and CDR2 YYNGEE. The CDR3 sequence is 17 residues long. Trimming removed 1 base from V and 0 bases from J, with 14 bases in between. This CDR3 is CASSVSGNPSSYNEQFF. The CDR3 bases are TGTGCCAGCAGCGTATCGGGAAACCCGAGCTCCTACAATGAGCAGTTCTTC.

The chain is built from TRBV7-9 and TRBJ2-7; 7 bases agree with TRBD1. Germline CDR1 SEHNR, CDR2 FQNEAQ (reference sequence). The CDR3 has 16 amino acids. The V and J ends lost 1 base and 3 bases, in that order; junction bases with no gene match: 9. DNA for the CDR3: TGTGCCAGCAGCTTAGGAGGCGGACAGGCTAGCTACGAGCAGTACTTC. Encoded protein: CASSLGGGQASYEQYF. The full variable domain, its missing parts supplied by reference TRBV7-9 and TRBJ2-7, is DTGVSQNPRHKITKRGQNVTFRCDPISEHNRLYWYRQTLGQGPEFLTYFQNEAQLEKSRLLSDRFSAERPKGSFSTLEIQRTEQGDSAMYLCASSLGGGQASYEQYFGPGTRLTVT.

This rearrangement joins TRBV2 to TRBJ2-7, with TRBD1 as a possible D gene (5 bases). The CDR3 has 13 residues. The germline V gene encodes CDR1 SNHLY and CDR2 FYNNEI. Trimming removed 8 bases from V and 2 bases from J, with 13 bases in between. CDR3 sequence: CASFLDTAYEQYF. CDR3 in DNA: TGTGCCAGCTTCTTGGACACTGCCTACGAGCAGTACTTC.

The V and J genes are TRBV3-1 (or the pseudogene TRBV3-2) and TRBJ1-5; 9 nucleotides match TRBD1. V was pared by 2 bases and J by 8 bases, with 1 base of the junction left unmatched. The CDR3 has 13 residues. Looked up from germline, CDR1 is LGHDT and CDR2 is YNNKEL (reference sequence). The CDR3 is CASSQTGGEPQHF. DNA of the CDR3: TGTGCCAGCAGCCAAACAGGGGGCGAGCCCCAGCATTTT.

The rearrangement joins TRBV27 to TRBJ2-7, with 9 positions matching TRBD2. This CDR3 contains 14 residues. V lost 2 bases and J lost 6; bases outside the gene matches: 5. Germline V gives CDR1 MNHEY, CDR2 SMNVEV (reference sequence). The CDR3 DNA sequence: TGTGCCAGCAGTTTAGCGGGACTAGCTACCGAGCAGTACTTC. It specifies CASSLAGLATEQYF.

This clone was counted a few times. The chain employs TRBV5-6 and TRBJ1-3; D perhaps matches TRBD1 (6 bases). In germline, CDR1 is SGHDT, CDR2 YYEEEE. The CDR3 loop spans 15 amino acids. V was cut by 7 bases and J by 0 bases, with 14 bases left in between. The CDR3 region is CASAPRTASGNTIYF. The CDR3 DNA reads TGTGCCAGCGCCCCTCGGACAGCCTCTGGAAACACCATATATTTT.

The chain recombines TRBV27 with TRBJ2-1; D is unclear. The ends were cut back, 7 bases at V and 6 bases at J, with 7 bases in the middle. Germline CDR1 is MNHEY and CDR2 is SMNVEV (reference sequence). This CDR3 has 11 amino acids. CDR3 coding DNA: TGTGCCAGCATAGTCGGCAATGAGCAGTTCTTC. This encodes CASIVGNEQFF.

The rearrangement uses TRBV28 and TRBJ2-7; D might be TRBD2 (5 bases). Germline V lookup: CDR1 MDHEN, CDR2 SYDVKM. The germline V and J ends were trimmed by 2 bases and 3 bases, with 14 bases remaining between them. The CDR3 totals 15 residues. This CDR3 is CASSLDPAGGYEQYF. The CDR3, as DNA: TGTGCCAGCAGTTTAGATCCCGCGGGTGGCTACGAGCAGTACTTC.

The chain combines TRBV5-1 with TRBJ2-1; D perhaps matches TRBD2 (6 bases). Trimming stripped 0 bases from V and 5 bases from J, with 12 bases between. Germline lookup yields CDR1 SGHRS and CDR2 YFSETQ. The CDR3 length is 15 residues. The DNA of the CDR3 is TGCGCCAGCAGCTTGGCACCGGGGGAACACAATGAGCAGTTCTTC. Translated, it gives CASSLAPGEHNEQFF.

In its sample, this clone was seen a few times. The chain couples TRBV18 to TRBJ1-2; D gene uncertain. The CDR3 contains 13 residues. CDR1 and CDR2 (germline): KGHSH, LQKENI. Trimming took 4 bases from V and 6 from J, leaving 12 bases between them. CDR3 protein: CASSQSTGNGYTF. For the CDR3, the DNA is TGTGCCAGCTCACAATCGACGGGGAATGGCTACACCTTC.

The chain employs TRBV5-1 and TRBJ1-2; tentatively, D is TRBD1 (5 bases). This CDR3 has 14 amino acids. Germline CDR1 and CDR2: SGHRS and YFSETQ. V gave up 3 bases and J gave up 4 bases, with 13 bases separating them. CDR3 sequence (DNA): TGCGCCAGCAGCTCAGGGATTCATAGCTATGGCTACACCTTC. This translates into CASSSGIHSYGYTF.

The chain couples TRBV18 to TRBJ1-2; D is ambiguous. V was trimmed by 3 bases and J by 3 bases, leaving 17 bases between them. The CDR3 covers 16 residues. Germline CDR1 is KGHSH and CDR2 is LQKENI. CDR3: CASSPLLVREDYGYTF. DNA of the CDR3: TGTGCCAGCTCACCTCTTTTGGTAAGGGAGGACTATGGCTACACCTTC.